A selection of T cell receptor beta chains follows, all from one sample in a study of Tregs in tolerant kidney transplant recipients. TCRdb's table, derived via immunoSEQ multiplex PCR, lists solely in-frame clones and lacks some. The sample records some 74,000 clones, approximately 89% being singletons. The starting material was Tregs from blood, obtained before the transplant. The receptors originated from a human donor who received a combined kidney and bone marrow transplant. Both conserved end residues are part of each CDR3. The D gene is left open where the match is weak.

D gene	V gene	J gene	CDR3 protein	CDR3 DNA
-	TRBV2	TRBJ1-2	CATLGGGDLSYGYTF	TGTGCCACCCTAGGAGGTGGGGACCTCAGCTATGGCTACACCTTC
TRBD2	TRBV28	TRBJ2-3	CASSVPGLAGGPWTDTQYF	TGTGCCAGCAGTGTTCCGGGACTAGCGGGAGGGCCGTGGACAGATACGCAGTATTTT
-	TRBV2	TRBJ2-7	CASSREVVNEQYF	TGTGCCAGCAGCAGAGAAGTGGTCAACGAGCAGTACTTC
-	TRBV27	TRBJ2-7	CASSSPIQGEQYF	TGTGCCAGCAGTTCCCCGATCCAGGGCGAGCAGTACTTC
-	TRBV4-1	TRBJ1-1	CASSQAPGGVMNTEAFF	TGCGCCAGCAGCCAAGCTCCGGGGGGCGTTATGAACACTGAAGCTTTCTTT
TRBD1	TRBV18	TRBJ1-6	CASSPATGRDSPLHF	TGTGCCAGCTCACCGGCGACAGGGCGGGATTCACCCCTCCACTTT
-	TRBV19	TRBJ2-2	CASSRELAGELFF	TGTGCCAGTAGTAGAGAGCTGGCCGGGGAGCTGTTTTTT
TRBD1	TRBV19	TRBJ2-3	CASSPGTAPGDTQYF	TGTGCCAGTAGTCCGGGGACAGCCCCGGGAGATACGCAGTATTTT
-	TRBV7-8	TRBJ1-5	CASSNGYTNQPQHF	TGTGCCAGCAGCAACGGATATACCAATCAGCCCCAGCATTTT
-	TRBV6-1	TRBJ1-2	CASRPGDYGYTF	TGTGCCAGCCGGCCAGGGGATTATGGCTACACCTTC
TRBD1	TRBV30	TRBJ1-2	CAWSRAGGAYGYTF	TGTGCCTGGAGTAGGGCAGGGGGCGCTTATGGCTACACCTTC
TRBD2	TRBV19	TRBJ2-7	CASSYSGRPYEQYF	TGTGCCAGTAGTTATAGCGGGAGACCCTACGAGCAGTACTTC